A single TCR beta chain is shown here with its context. Its cognate antigen is unknown. Trimming took 0 bases from V and 8 from J; bases not matched to a gene: 6. This CDR3 region has 13 residues. Germline loops: CDR1 GTSNPN, CDR2 SVGIG (reference sequence). These data belong to a study of OX40 agonist ivuxolimab in advanced cancers. The wider study: Treatment of patients was with ivuxolimab, an agonistic anti-OX40 (CD134) antibody. Dose-escalation subjects each had hepatocellular carcinoma, melanoma, renal cell or head and neck cancer. Prior therapy, whether anti-PD-1, anti-PD-L1 or anti-CTLA-4, was allowed, and 40% had some.

Findings of the study overall: At doses 0.1 to 3.0 mg/kg, CD4+ and CD8+ clones expanded.

Measured with immunoSEQ multiplex PCR; TCRdb has only the in-frame clones, and not every one. Here the sample spans around 80,000 clones, roughly 88% being singletons. This sequence originates from an adult with an advanced solid tumor such as melanoma, head and neck, liver or kidney cancer. This chain links TRBV30 with TRBJ1-2; 7 positions match TRBD1. The sequenced sample was CD4+ or CD8+ T cells sorted from blood, obtained in a trial of the OX40 agonist ivuxolimab. The CDR3: CAWSVDYRGGYTF. The CDR3 DNA sequence: TGTGCCTGGAGTGTAGATTACAGGGGCGGCTACACCTTC.